The T cell receptor (beta chain) described here comes from a study of spatial heterogeneity in lung cancer. Study in general: Averaged across combinations, each unique TCR and UMI pairing appeared more than ten times in raw reads, which were uncorrected.

V lost 4 bases to trimming and J lost 2 bases; unmatched junction nucleotides: 6. This CDR3 is 15 amino acids long. Looked up from germline, CDR1 is SGHTA and CDR2 is FQGTGA. The sample's time point: sample taken at primary tumor resection. Whole RNA, which was extracted from tumor, nontumor lung tissue or frozen PBMC, was sequenced without any cell sorting. There were 72 donors, all of them untreated patients with early-stage non-small cell lung cancer. This clonotype was seen ten or more times. Each CDR3 protein is one row after TCRdb ran MiXCR on the 5' RACE reads. The table records tens of thousands of distinct CDR3 sequences, about 6% of them present only once.

The gene calls are TRBV7-3 and TRBJ2-3; 7 positions match TRBD1. The specimen was PBMCs, collected at surgery. The receptor's source is a male donor with early-stage non-small cell lung cancer. As DNA, the CDR3 is TGTGCCAGCAGCTCGCGACAGGGTGACACAGATACGCAGTATTTT. It translates to CASSSRQGDTDTQYF.